The 31 T cell receptor beta chains below all came from one sample that was sequenced in a study of cytomegalovirus exposure and HLA in healthy donors. The PCR was carried out with 60 Vbeta primers and 13 Jbeta primers. Assay used: immunoSEQ multiplex PCR; TCRdb lists only in-frame clones, some missing. Seen here are about 130,000 clones, 80% observed once, and the top ten hold 1%. Material for sequencing was PBMCs. All receptors derive from a middle-aged man in good health and CMV-seronegative.

The chain has TRBV19 and TRBJ2-5; TRBD2 agrees at 9 bases. The V and J ends lost 7 bases and 5 bases, in that order; junction bases with no gene match: 5. Germline assignment: CDR1 LNHDA and CDR2 SQIVND (reference sequence). The CDR3 length is 13 residues. CDR3 DNA: TGTGCCAGTACCCCGCTAGCGGGGGAGACCCAGTACTTC. This codes for CASTPLAGETQYF.

The rearrangement joins TRBV29-1 to TRBJ1-2; D possibly corresponds to TRBD1 (5 bases). V was pared by 4 bases and J by 7 bases, with 13 bases between. Germline CDR1 SQVTM, CDR2 ANQGSEA. The CDR3 spans 12 residues. The CDR3 sequence: CSVARGLSGYTF. The CDR3 DNA reads as TGCAGCGTTGCTAGGGGTTTGAGTGGCTACACCTTC.

The J gene is TRBJ2-5, the V gene TRBV5-1; TRBD1 is a possible D gene (6 bases). This CDR3 contains 16 residues. Germline CDR1 is SGHRS and CDR2 is YFSETQ. Trimming cost V 3 bases and J 1 base, with 16 bases left between them. The CDR3: CASSYSQTGFQETQYF. Here the CDR3 DNA reads TGCGCCAGCAGCTACTCCCAGACAGGATTCCAAGAGACCCAGTACTTC.

J is TRBJ2-5 and V is TRBV6-6; D is possibly TRBD1 (6 bases). The V and J ends lost 0 bases and 8 bases respectively, with 7 bases between them. This CDR3 is built from 12 residues. Germline lookup yields CDR1 MNHNY and CDR2 SVGAGI (reference sequence). The CDR3 loop is CASSYSRGTQYF. CDR3 DNA sequence: TGTGCCAGCAGTTACTCCAGGGGAACCCAGTACTTC.

V is TRBV27 and J is TRBJ2-7, with 8 bases lining up with TRBD1. J lost 6 bases, V lost 5 bases, and 15 bases had no gene match. The CDR3 runs to 16 residues. In germline, CDR1 is MNHEY, CDR2 SMNVEV (reference sequence). CDR3 sequence: CASSPNRGTTFSEQYF. The CDR3 region has the DNA TGTGCCAGCAGTCCTAACAGGGGGACGACCTTCTCCGAGCAGTACTTC.

This chain uses TRBV19 with TRBJ1-5; D call uncertain. The CDR3 is 15 amino acids. Trimming removed 1 base at V and 4 bases at J, with 11 bases between. From germline, CDR1 is LNHDA and CDR2 SQIVND (reference sequence). CDR3 sequence reads: CASSIVAGNNQPQHF. The CDR3 DNA is TGTGCCAGTAGTATAGTGGCAGGAAATAATCAGCCCCAGCATTTT.

The chain's CDR3 is CASSGGQTDTQYF. The CDR3 DNA sequence: TGCGCCAGCTCGGGGGGCCAGACAGATACGCAGTATTTT. The rearrangement joins TRBV5-1 to TRBJ2-3, with D possibly being TRBD2 (7 bases). This CDR3 contains 13 residues. The V gene lost 7 bases and the J gene lost 3 bases, with 12 bases spanning the gap. CDR1 and CDR2 (germline): SGHRS, YFSETQ.

The chain carries TRBV6-4 and TRBJ2-1; 7 bases are a match to TRBD2. The CDR3 has 12 amino acids. J was trimmed by 9 bases and V by 6 bases; bases with no gene match: 5. CDR1 and CDR2 (germline): MRHNA, SNTAGT. CDR3: CASRGLVGEQFF. The CDR3 DNA reads TGTGCCAGCAGAGGACTAGTAGGTGAGCAGTTCTTC.

This rearrangement joins TRBV27 to TRBJ1-5; D remains ambiguous. Germline V gene data show CDR1 as MNHEY and CDR2 as SMNVEV (reference sequence). CDR3 length equals 14 residues. V gave up 2 bases and J gave up 1 base, with 6 bases separating them. The CDR3 here is CASSLVKSNQPQHF. DNA for the CDR3: TGTGCCAGCAGTTTAGTTAAAAGCAATCAGCCCCAGCATTTT.

The chain links TRBV9 to TRBJ1-6, with a weak D call TRBD1 (6 bases). CDR1 SGDLS and CDR2 YYNGEE come from the germline V gene. The CDR3 loop spans 17 amino acids. V was clipped by 0 bases and J by 5 bases, with 15 bases between them. DNA for the CDR3: TGTGCCAGCAGCGTAGCTTCAGGGGCTGGAAATAATTCACCCCTCCACTTT. Its protein product is CASSVASGAGNNSPLHF.

The chain is built from TRBV18 and TRBJ2-7; 7 bases map to TRBD1. V was pared by 1 base and J by 4 bases, with 7 bases of the junction left unmatched. CDR1 and CDR2 (germline): KGHSH, LQKENI. The length of the CDR3 is 15 residues. In nucleotides, the CDR3 is TGTGCCAGCTCACCACAGCCCACAGGGGAGTACGAGCAGTACTTC. It translates to CASSPQPTGEYEQYF.

This clone appeared a single time. V is TRBV27 and J is TRBJ2-3; D unresolved. This CDR3 is 14 amino acids long. V lost 8 bases and J lost 6, with 18 bases in between. Germline V CDR1 and CDR2: MNHEY, SMNVEV (reference sequence). The CDR3 DNA reads TGTGCCAGCCGCGTTCACTCCCGTTTGGATACGCAGTATTTT. Protein: CASRVHSRLDTQYF.

This sequence joins TRBV6-1 and TRBJ2-7, with 7 bases identical to TRBD1. The germline gives CDR1 MNHNS, CDR2 SASEGT. The CDR3 length is 14 residues. V was pared by 4 bases and J by 2 bases, with 5 bases of the junction left unmatched. CDR3 in DNA: TGTGCCAGCAGTGCCCCCGGGACAGCCTACGAGCAGTACTTC. It specifies CASSAPGTAYEQYF.

The chain combines TRBV18 with TRBJ2-1, with unresolved D. Looked up from germline, CDR1 is KGHSH and CDR2 is LQKENI. The CDR3 extends over 14 amino acids. Trimming stripped 1 base from V and 5 bases from J, with 9 bases between. The CDR3 reads CASSPLRSDNEQFF. Written as DNA, the CDR3 is TGTGCCAGCTCACCACTTCGGAGTGACAATGAGCAGTTCTTC.

The chain carries TRBV6-1 and TRBJ1-2; D gene uncertain. The germline CDR1 and CDR2 sequences are MNHNS and SASEGT. Deletions cut 5 bases from V and 1 base from J, with 5 bases between. The CDR3 totals 12 residues. CDR3 loop: CASSQINYGYTF. The CDR3 region has the DNA TGTGCCAGCAGTCAAATTAACTATGGCTACACCTTC.

The genes are TRBV6-6 and TRBJ2-7; TRBD2 aligns across 7 bases. The V segment lost 0 bases and the J segment 6 bases; nucleotides outside the gene matches: 11. Germline lookup yields CDR1 MNHNY and CDR2 SVGAGI (reference sequence). CDR3 length: 16 residues. CDR3 sequence reads: CASSYSGREHGGEQYF. The CDR3 DNA is TGTGCCAGCAGTTACTCGGGGCGGGAGCATGGAGGCGAGCAGTACTTC.

This clone has more than one count but fewer than ten. The J gene is TRBJ1-5, the V gene TRBV5-1; 7 bases fit TRBD1. V dropped 0 bases and J dropped 7; count of bases not matched to a gene: 7. The CDR3 is made up of 15 amino acids. The V gene's germline CDR1 is SGHRS and CDR2 YFSETQ. The CDR3 reads CASSLAGQGGQPQHF. Written as DNA, the CDR3 is TGCGCCAGCAGCTTGGCCGGGCAGGGGGGCCAGCCCCAGCATTTT.

The chain links TRBV27 to TRBJ1-1; D ambiguous. V lost 0 bases and J 4 bases, leaving 6 bases between the germline ends. Germline CDR1 reads MNHEY; CDR2 reads SMNVEV (reference sequence). The CDR3 is made up of 13 amino acids. Here the CDR3 reads CASSLSPSTEAFF. The CDR3 region has the DNA TGTGCCAGCAGTTTATCCCCCAGCACTGAAGCTTTCTTT.

CDR3 sequence: CASSLETGLSYYEQYF. In DNA form, the CDR3 reads TGCGCCAGCAGCTTGGAAACAGGGCTCTCCTACTACGAGCAGTACTTC. The chain combines TRBV5-1 with TRBJ2-7; D is possibly TRBD1 (6 bases). CDR1 and CDR2 (germline): SGHRS, YFSETQ. This CDR3 spans 16 amino acids. The V end lost 0 bases, the J end lost 3 bases, and 16 bases lay between the germline ends.

CDR3 coding DNA: TGTGCCAGCAGTTTGTCAGGGTATAGAGAAAAACTGTTTTTT. Protein product: CASSLSGYREKLFF. The genes are TRBV28 and TRBJ1-4; TRBD1 is a possible D gene (5 bases). V lost 3 bases, J lost 8 bases, and 13 bases lay in between. This CDR3 spans 14 amino acids. The V gene's germline CDR1 is MDHEN and CDR2 SYDVKM.

The chain is built from TRBV28 and TRBJ2-5, with 9 bases lining up with TRBD2. The CDR3 contains 15 residues. CDR1 is MDHEN and CDR2 is SYDVKM in the germline V gene. V lost 4 bases and J lost 5; bases outside the gene matches: 8. CDR3 sequence (DNA): TGTGCCAGCAGTTCCCAGCGGGGGGCTTTGGAGACCCAGTACTTC. This gives the protein CASSSQRGALETQYF.

The J gene is TRBJ2-3, the V gene TRBV7-9; 12 nucleotides line up with TRBD2. Germline CDR1 SEHNR, CDR2 FQNEAQ (reference sequence). The junction had 6 bases not matched to a gene; V was cut back by 4 bases and J by 4 bases. The CDR3 sequence is 16 residues long. In nucleotides, the CDR3 is TGTGCCAGCAGCTCGCCGACTAGCGGGAGCGCAGATACGCAGTATTTT. Amino acid sequence: CASSSPTSGSADTQYF.

This clone was recorded only once. The chain employs TRBV2 and TRBJ2-1; 9 nucleotides align to TRBD1. Germline assignment: CDR1 SNHLY and CDR2 FYNNEI. The length of the CDR3 is 16 residues. V trimming: 5 bases; J trimming: 10 bases; junction bases outside the gene matches: 15. The CDR3 loop is CASSTHQLPTGGEQFF. Here the CDR3 DNA reads TGTGCCAGCAGTACTCACCAACTGCCCACAGGGGGCGAGCAGTTCTTC.

CDR3 region: CASSLAKAMTGELFF. The CDR3 DNA is TGTGCCAGCAGCTTGGCCAAAGCGATGACCGGGGAGCTGTTTTTT. The chain recombines TRBV5-4 with TRBJ2-2, with D unresolved. Germline lookup yields CDR1 SGHNT and CDR2 YYREEE (reference sequence). The CDR3 covers 15 residues. V was trimmed by 0 bases and J by 5 bases, leaving 11 bases between them. Drawing the rest from reference TRBV5-4 and TRBJ2-2, the complete variable domain is ETGVTQSPTHLIKTRGQQVTLRCSSQSGHNTVSWYQQALGQGPQFIFQYYREEENGRGNFPPRFSGLQFPNYSSELNVNALELDDSALYLCASSLAKAMTGELFFGEGSRLTVL.

To note about this clone: This is likely a read error, given that the CDR3 carries no conserved phenylalanine or tryptophan at its end. V gene TRBV30 combines with J gene TRBJ1-4, with D possibly being TRBD1 (5 bases). The CDR3 length is 13 residues. Germline-derived CDR1 and CDR2 are GTSNPN and SVGIG (reference sequence). V was trimmed by 4 bases and J by 3 bases, leaving 9 bases between them. Here the CDR3 DNA reads TGTGCCTGGAAGCAGGGTGCTAATGAAAAACTGTTTGTT. Translation: CAWKQGANEKLFV.

This clone came up once. The V call is TRBV4-1, the J call TRBJ2-1; 8 positions agree with TRBD1. With V trimmed by 4 bases and J by 14 bases, 19 bases remained unmatched. The CDR3 is 16 residues long. The germline V gene has CDR1 MGHRA and CDR2 YSYEKL. CDR3 sequence reads: CASSRAPGQVLRGEFF. The CDR3 DNA reads TGCGCCAGCAGCCGGGCCCCGGGACAGGTGCTAAGAGGGGAGTTCTTC.

The chain couples TRBV6-1 to TRBJ1-1; no reliable D call. The V gene's germline CDR1 is MNHNS and CDR2 SASEGT. The CDR3 extends over 12 amino acids. The V and J ends lost 5 bases and 2 bases respectively, with 6 bases between them. This chain's CDR3 is CASSPYNTEAFF. Here the CDR3 DNA reads TGTGCCAGCAGTCCGTATAACACTGAAGCTTTCTTT.

The chain is built from TRBV30 and TRBJ2-5, with D perhaps TRBD2 (5 bases). Germline V gene sequence: CDR1 GTSNPN, CDR2 SVGIG (reference sequence). This CDR3 region has 13 residues. The germline V and J ends were trimmed by 3 bases and 1 base, with 9 bases remaining between them. DNA for the CDR3: TGTGCCTGGAGCTCAAGCGGCCAAGAGACCCAGTACTTC. Amino acids: CAWSSSGQETQYF.

V is TRBV7-6 and J is TRBJ2-3; a weak D match, TRBD1 (6 bases). Trimming pared 5 bases from V and 6 bases from J, leaving 21 bases between. CDR3 length: 16 residues. Germline V gene data show CDR1 as SGHVS and CDR2 as FNYEAQ. The CDR3 nucleotides read TGTGCCAGCAGCCCACGAGTACAGGGCGCGCAGGATACGCAGTATTTT. Amino acids: CASSPRVQGAQDTQYF.

The chain is built from TRBV27 and TRBJ2-5; 10 bases are a match to TRBD1. Germline assignment: CDR1 MNHEY and CDR2 SMNVEV (reference sequence). With 1 base clipped from V and 2 bases from J, the junction kept 4 bases outside the gene matches. The CDR3 extends over 16 amino acids. The CDR3: CASSLFRDRGQETQYF. In DNA, the CDR3 is TGTGCCAGCAGTTTATTTCGGGACAGGGGACAAGAGACCCAGTACTTC.

The table lists this clone with a few counts. The chain recombines TRBV5-1 with TRBJ2-1; 9 nucleotides line up with TRBD2. Germline V gives CDR1 SGHRS, CDR2 YFSETQ. V trimming: 0 bases; J trimming: 4 bases; junction bases outside the gene matches: 2. The CDR3 is 15 residues long. The CDR3 protein is CASSLATSGYNEQFF. CDR3 coding DNA: TGCGCCAGCAGCTTGGCGACTAGCGGATACAATGAGCAGTTCTTC. The full variable domain, rest sourced from reference TRBV5-1 and TRBJ2-1, is KAGVTQTPRYLIKTRGQQVTLSCSPISGHRSVSWYQQTPGQGLQFLFEYFSETQRNKGNFPGRFSGRQFSNSRSEMNVSTLELGDSALYLCASSLATSGYNEQFFGPGTRLTVL.